The 14 T cell receptor beta chains presented below share a single source sample, sequenced in a study of cytomegalovirus exposure and HLA in healthy donors. A multiplex PCR was run with 60 Vbeta primers and 13 Jbeta primers. Produced via immunoSEQ multiplex PCR; TCRdb's table is partial and in-frame only. The sample has 120,000 or so clones; 70% to 85% are singletons. Sequenced sample: PBMCs. These receptor sequences come from a woman aged 50 to 60 in good health and CMV-seronegative.

The genes are TRBV11-2 and TRBJ2-1, with 7 bases fitting TRBD2. Losses at the gene ends were 0 bases for V and 4 bases for J; bases not matched to a gene: 12. The CDR3 sequence is 18 residues long. Germline values: CDR1 SGHAT, CDR2 FQNNGV. The CDR3 loop is CASSLEGGSRDWYNEQFF. The CDR3 region has the DNA TGTGCCAGCAGCTTAGAGGGGGGGTCCCGGGACTGGTACAATGAGCAGTTCTTC.

This clone was found a few times. The chain links TRBV28 to TRBJ2-1, with 10 bases that match TRBD2. Per germline, CDR1 MDHEN and CDR2 SYDVKM. The CDR3 covers 15 residues. Trimming removed 5 bases from V and 5 bases from J; junction bases left unmatched: 6. Written as DNA, the CDR3 is TGTGCCAGCAGTATAACTAGCGGGAATCACAATGAGCAGTTCTTC. It encodes CASSITSGNHNEQFF.

Of note for this clone: Sequence at one end of the junction differs from germline and may be a read error. V usage is TRBV7-9 and J usage is TRBJ2-2; 11 positions agree with TRBD1. CDR3 length equals 16 residues. Germline V lookup: CDR1 SEHNR, CDR2 FQNEAQ (reference sequence). The chain's CDR3 is CSSSLEGTGGTGELFF. The CDR3 DNA follows: TGTTCCAGCAGCTTAGAAGGGACAGGGGGCACCGGGGAGCTGTTTTTT.

J is TRBJ2-5 and V is TRBV5-6; the D gene is possibly TRBD2 (6 bases). CDR3 length: 16 amino acids. Germline-derived CDR1 and CDR2 are SGHDT and YYEEEE. Trimming shortened V by 4 bases and J by 7 bases, and 23 bases separated the two germline ends. CDR3 coding DNA: TGTGCCAGCAGCGCGACCCGGGACTGGGGAGTTGTGACCCAGTACTTC. Translated, it gives CASSATRDWGVVTQYF.

J is TRBJ2-2 and V is TRBV27; 9 bases are a match to TRBD2. Germline values: CDR1 MNHEY, CDR2 SMNVEV (reference sequence). The V segment lost 7 bases and the J segment 2 bases; nucleotides outside the gene matches: 5. The CDR3 has 15 amino acids. The CDR3 is CASTQLAGNTGELFF. CDR3 sequence (DNA): TGTGCCAGCACCCAGCTAGCGGGAAACACCGGGGAGCTGTTTTTT.

This rearrangement joins TRBV16 to TRBJ2-2; 9 nucleotides agree with TRBD2. Germline V CDR1 and CDR2: KGHSY, FQNENV. The CDR3 contains 18 residues. J gave up 4 bases and V 1 base, and 10 bases lay outside the gene matches. CDR3 sequence: CASSQFELAGYGTGELFF. The CDR3 DNA is TGTGCCAGCAGCCAATTCGAACTAGCGGGTTATGGCACCGGGGAGCTGTTTTTT. Together with reference TRBV16 and TRBJ2-2, the CDR3 gives the full variable domain: GEEVAQTPKHLVRGEGQKAKLYCAPIKGHSYVFWYQQVLKNEFKFLISFQNENVFDETGMPKERFSAKCLPNSPCSLEIQATKLEDSAVYFCASSQFELAGYGTGELFFGEGSRLTVL.

J is TRBJ1-3 and V is TRBV30, with D perhaps matching TRBD1 (6 bases). The CDR3 runs 13 residues. The V and J ends lost 5 bases and 4 bases respectively, with 12 bases between them. Germline V lookup: CDR1 GTSNPN, CDR2 SVGIG (reference sequence). The CDR3 nucleotides read TGTGCCTGGGGCAGGGGCGCAGGAAACACCATATATTTT. Its translation is CAWGRGAGNTIYF.

The chain is built from TRBV5-1 and TRBJ2-5; TRBD2 is a possible D gene (5 bases). The DNA end lines up better with TRBJ2-7; the J call may be wrong. This CDR3 comprises 13 residues. CDR1 SGHRS and CDR2 YFSETQ come from the germline V gene. CDR3 sequence (DNA): TGCGCCAGCAGCTTGGTGACTACCTACGAGCAGTACTTC. Protein sequence: CASSLVTTYEQYF.

Only one count was recorded for this clone. This chain links TRBV5-1 with TRBJ1-6; 7 bases match TRBD1. V lost 0 bases to trimming and J lost 10 bases; unmatched junction nucleotides: 4. Per the germline V gene, CDR1 is SGHRS and CDR2 is YFSETQ. The CDR3 loop spans 14 amino acids. The CDR3 DNA follows: TGCGCCAGCAGCTTGGGACAGGGTGGCTCACCCCTCCACTTT. Amino acids: CASSLGQGGSPLHF.

This clone was seen a handful of times. This chain uses TRBV5-4 with TRBJ2-6, with 12 bases fitting TRBD2. Germline lookup yields CDR1 SGHNT and CDR2 YYREEE (reference sequence). After removal of 0 bases from V and 2 bases from J, the junction contained 9 bases not matched to a gene. CDR3 size: 20 residues. The CDR3 nucleotides read TGTGCCAGCAGCTTGGGGGGACTAGCGGGTGGTTGGGCTGGGGCCAACGTCCTGACTTTC. Amino acid sequence: CASSLGGLAGGWAGANVLTF.

V and J are TRBV5-8 and TRBJ2-1; D unclear. The V gene's germline CDR1 is SGHTS and CDR2 YDEGEE. There are 13 residues in the CDR3. V gave up 2 bases and J gave up 7 bases, with 10 bases separating them. In DNA form, the CDR3 reads TGTGCCAGCAGCTTTAGCTTAGCTAATGAGCAGTTCTTC. It yields the protein CASSFSLANEQFF.

This clone was observed a single time. The chain has TRBV6-5 and TRBJ1-1, with 8 bases matching TRBD1. CDR3 length equals 14 residues. Per the germline V gene, CDR1 is MNHEY and CDR2 is SVGAGI. V lost 7 bases to trimming and J lost 6 bases; unmatched junction nucleotides: 10. The CDR3 region has the DNA TGTGCCAGCATAAAGCAGGGGGCGTTCTCTGAAGCTTTCTTT. Protein: CASIKQGAFSEAFF.

The V gene is TRBV5-5, the J gene TRBJ2-1; tentative D call: TRBD1 (5 bases). V lost 3 bases and J 2 bases, leaving 12 bases between the germline ends. CDR1 is SGHKS and CDR2 is YYEKEE in the germline V gene (reference sequence). CDR3 length: 15 residues. The CDR3 DNA is TGTGCCAGCAGCTACAACAGGATTACCTACAATGAGCAGTTCTTC. This gives the protein CASSYNRITYNEQFF.

This clone has just a few counts. The chain joins TRBV19 to TRBJ2-7, with a tentative D call TRBD2 (5 bases). With 4 bases removed from V and 3 bases from J, the gap between germline ends came to 13 bases. Germline CDR1 LNHDA, CDR2 SQIVND (reference sequence). CDR3 length: 14 residues. The CDR3 sequence: CASSKQAEHYEQYF. The CDR3 bases are TGTGCCAGTAGTAAGCAAGCGGAGCACTACGAGCAGTACTTC.